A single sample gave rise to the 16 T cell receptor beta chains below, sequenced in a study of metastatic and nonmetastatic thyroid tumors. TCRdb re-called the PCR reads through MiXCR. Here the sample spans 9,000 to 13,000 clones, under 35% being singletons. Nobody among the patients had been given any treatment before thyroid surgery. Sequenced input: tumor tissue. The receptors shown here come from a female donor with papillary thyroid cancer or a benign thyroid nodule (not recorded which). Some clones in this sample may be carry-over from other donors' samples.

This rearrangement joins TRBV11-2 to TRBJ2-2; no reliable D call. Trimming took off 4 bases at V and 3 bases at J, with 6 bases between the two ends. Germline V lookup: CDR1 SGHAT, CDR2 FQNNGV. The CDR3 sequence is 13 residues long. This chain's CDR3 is CASSSLYTGELFF. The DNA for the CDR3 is TGTGCCAGCAGCTCCCTCTACACCGGGGAGCTGTTTTTT. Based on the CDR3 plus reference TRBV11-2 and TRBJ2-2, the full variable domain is EAGVAQSPRYKIIEKRQSVAFWCNPISGHATLYWYQQILGQGPKLLIQFQNNGVVDDSQLPKDRFSAERLKGVDSTLKIQPAKLEDSAVYLCASSSLYTGELFFGEGSRLTVL.

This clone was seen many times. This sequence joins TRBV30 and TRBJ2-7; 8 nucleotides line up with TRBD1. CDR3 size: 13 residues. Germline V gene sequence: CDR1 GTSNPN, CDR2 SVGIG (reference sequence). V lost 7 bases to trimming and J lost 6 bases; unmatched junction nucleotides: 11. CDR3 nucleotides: TGTGCCTACCCGACAGGGGTGATTGGCGAGCAGTACTTC. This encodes CAYPTGVIGEQYF.

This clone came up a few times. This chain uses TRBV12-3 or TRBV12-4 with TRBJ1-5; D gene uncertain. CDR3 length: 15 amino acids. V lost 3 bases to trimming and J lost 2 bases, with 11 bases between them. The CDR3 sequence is CASSLWGEGNQPQHF. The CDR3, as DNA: TGTGCCAGCAGTTTGTGGGGAGAGGGCAATCAGCCCCAGCATTTT.

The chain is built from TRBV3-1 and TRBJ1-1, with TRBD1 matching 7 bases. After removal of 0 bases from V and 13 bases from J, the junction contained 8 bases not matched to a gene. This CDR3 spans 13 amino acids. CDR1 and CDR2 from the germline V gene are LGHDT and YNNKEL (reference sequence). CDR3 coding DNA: TGTGCCAGCAGCCAAGATTGGGACAGAGCCCGTTTCTTT. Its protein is CASSQDWDRARFF.

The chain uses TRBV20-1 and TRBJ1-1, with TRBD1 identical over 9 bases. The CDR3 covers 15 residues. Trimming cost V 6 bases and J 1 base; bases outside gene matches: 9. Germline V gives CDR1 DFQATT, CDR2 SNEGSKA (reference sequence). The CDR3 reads CSASNRGQGNTEAFF. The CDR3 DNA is TGCAGTGCCAGTAACAGGGGGCAGGGGAACACTGAAGCTTTCTTT.

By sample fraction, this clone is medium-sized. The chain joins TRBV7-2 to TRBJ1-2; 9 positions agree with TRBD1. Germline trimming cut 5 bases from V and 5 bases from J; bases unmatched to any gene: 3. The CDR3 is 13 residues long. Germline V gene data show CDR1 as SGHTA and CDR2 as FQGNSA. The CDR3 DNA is TGTGCCAGCAGCGGACAGGGGAGGTATGGCTACACCTTC. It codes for CASSGQGRYGYTF.

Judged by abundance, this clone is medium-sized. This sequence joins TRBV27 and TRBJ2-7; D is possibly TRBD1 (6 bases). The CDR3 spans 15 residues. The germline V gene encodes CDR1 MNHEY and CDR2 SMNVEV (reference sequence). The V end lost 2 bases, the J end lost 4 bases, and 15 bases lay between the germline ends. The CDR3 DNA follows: TGTGCCAGCAGTTTACAACAGGGAGCCGGTTACGAGCAGTACTTC. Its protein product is CASSLQQGAGYEQYF.

The CDR3 protein is CSASQTGTGAFF. The CDR3 nucleotides read TGCAGTGCTAGTCAAACAGGGACGGGAGCTTTCTTT. The chain recombines TRBV20-1 with TRBJ1-1; weak D call: TRBD1 (6 bases). This CDR3 has 12 residues. Trimming shortened V by 3 bases and J by 10 bases, and 15 bases separated the two germline ends. Germline CDR1 reads DFQATT; CDR2 reads SNEGSKA (reference sequence).

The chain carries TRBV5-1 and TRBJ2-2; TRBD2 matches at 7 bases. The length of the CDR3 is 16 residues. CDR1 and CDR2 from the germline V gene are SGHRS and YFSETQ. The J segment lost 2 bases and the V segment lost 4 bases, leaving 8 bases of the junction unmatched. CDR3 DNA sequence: TGCGCCAGCAGCCTGTCAGCGGGACCCAACACCGGGGAGCTGTTTTTT. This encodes CASSLSAGPNTGELFF.

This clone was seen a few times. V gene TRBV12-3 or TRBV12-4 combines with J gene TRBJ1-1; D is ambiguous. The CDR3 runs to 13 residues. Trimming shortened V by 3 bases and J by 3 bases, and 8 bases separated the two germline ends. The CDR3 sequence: CASSLDRYTEAFF. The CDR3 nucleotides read TGTGCCAGCAGTTTGGATAGATACACTGAAGCTTTCTTT.

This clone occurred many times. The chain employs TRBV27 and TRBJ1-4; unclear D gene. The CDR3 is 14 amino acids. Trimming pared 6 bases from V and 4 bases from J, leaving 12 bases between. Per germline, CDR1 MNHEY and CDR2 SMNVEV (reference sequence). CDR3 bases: TGTGCCAGCAGACCACCGGGCAGTAATGAAAAACTGTTTTTT. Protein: CASRPPGSNEKLFF.

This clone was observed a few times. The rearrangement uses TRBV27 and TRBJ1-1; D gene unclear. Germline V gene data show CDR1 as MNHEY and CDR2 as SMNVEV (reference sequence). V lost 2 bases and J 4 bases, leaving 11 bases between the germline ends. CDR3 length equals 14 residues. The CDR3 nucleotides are TGTGCCAGCAGTTTACAGAAGGTAGGCACTGAAGCTTTCTTT. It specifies CASSLQKVGTEAFF.

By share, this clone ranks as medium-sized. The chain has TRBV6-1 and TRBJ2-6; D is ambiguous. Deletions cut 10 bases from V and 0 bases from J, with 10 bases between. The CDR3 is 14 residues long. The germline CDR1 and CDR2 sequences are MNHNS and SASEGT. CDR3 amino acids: CATLYVSGANVLTF. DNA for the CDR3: TGTGCCACCCTTTACGTCTCTGGGGCCAACGTCCTGACTTTC.

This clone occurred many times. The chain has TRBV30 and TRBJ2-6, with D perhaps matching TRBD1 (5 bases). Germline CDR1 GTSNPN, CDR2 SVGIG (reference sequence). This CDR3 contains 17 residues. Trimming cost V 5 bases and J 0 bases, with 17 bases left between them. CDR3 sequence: CAWLFPGLVSGANVLTF. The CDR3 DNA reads TGTGCCTGGTTATTCCCAGGGTTAGTCTCTGGGGCCAACGTCCTGACTTTC.

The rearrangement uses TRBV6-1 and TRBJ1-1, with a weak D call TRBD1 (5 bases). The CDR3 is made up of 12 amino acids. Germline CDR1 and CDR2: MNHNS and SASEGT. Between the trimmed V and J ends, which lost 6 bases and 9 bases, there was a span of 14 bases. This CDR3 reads CASSRAGMKAFF. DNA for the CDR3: TGTGCCAGCAGCCGGGCAGGGATGAAAGCTTTCTTT.

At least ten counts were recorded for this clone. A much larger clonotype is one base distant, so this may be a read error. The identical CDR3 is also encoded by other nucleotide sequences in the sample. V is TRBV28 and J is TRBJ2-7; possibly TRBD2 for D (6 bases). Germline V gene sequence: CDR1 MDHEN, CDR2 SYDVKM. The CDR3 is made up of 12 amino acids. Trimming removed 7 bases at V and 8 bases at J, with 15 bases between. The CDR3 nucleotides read TGTGCCAGCACCCCCCCGCGGGGTAAGCAGTACTTC. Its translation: CASTPPRGKQYF.